This passage covers 10 T cell receptor beta chains from one sample sequenced in a study of blood T cell repertoires in COVID-19. The method was immunoSEQ multiplex PCR; TCRdb's version includes in-frame clones alone and lacks a portion of them. The sample includes 95,000 to 150,000 clones, around 86% of them seen just once. Sequences were obtained from peripheral blood. The receptors originated from a woman of 80 years or more with acute or convalescent COVID-19.

This chain uses TRBV3-1 (or the pseudogene TRBV3-2) with TRBJ2-3; 9 bases map to TRBD2. Looked up from germline, CDR1 is LGHDT and CDR2 is YNNKEL (reference sequence). The CDR3 contains 14 residues. Trimming took 5 bases from V and 4 from J; bases not matched to a gene: 4. The CDR3, as DNA: TGTGCCAGCAGCTCTAGCGGGGCGGCAGATACGCAGTATTTT. Its translation is CASSSSGAADTQYF.

The chain couples TRBV2 to TRBJ1-5; D not certain. V was shortened by 3 bases and J by 6 bases, with 12 bases between the two germline ends. Germline V lookup: CDR1 SNHLY, CDR2 FYNNEI. The CDR3 has 14 amino acids. CDR3 sequence: CASSEGALSQPQHF. The DNA for the CDR3 is TGTGCCAGCAGTGAGGGAGCCCTGTCTCAGCCCCAGCATTTT.

This chain links TRBV19 with TRBJ1-2; D is unclear. The CDR3 is 12 residues long. In germline, CDR1 is LNHDA, CDR2 SQIVND (reference sequence). The ends were cut back, 3 bases at V and 7 bases at J, with 9 bases in the middle. The CDR3 DNA follows: TGTGCCAGTAGTATTCTACGTTCTGGCTACACCTTC. It yields the protein CASSILRSGYTF.

A few counts support this clone. The chain has TRBV5-5 and TRBJ1-6; D not resolved. CDR1 is SGHKS and CDR2 is YYEKEE in the germline V gene (reference sequence). The ends were cut back, 4 bases at V and 0 bases at J, with 11 bases in the middle. The CDR3 runs to 16 residues. This CDR3 is CASSRQAGSYNSPLHF. The CDR3 DNA reads as TGTGCCAGCAGCCGACAAGCCGGCTCCTATAATTCACCCCTCCACTTT.

This rearrangement joins TRBV14 to TRBJ2-1; D remains ambiguous. The V gene's germline CDR1 is SGHDN and CDR2 FVKESK. V lost 3 bases to trimming and J lost 10 bases, with 13 bases between them. The CDR3 contains 13 residues. The CDR3 DNA follows: TGTGCCAGCAGCCAGGTTGAGATTTCGGAGCAGTTCTTC. Residues: CASSQVEISEQFF.

This clone was observed a handful of times. The V and J genes are TRBV19 and TRBJ2-2; D is unclear. The CDR3 covers 15 residues. Germline CDR1 and CDR2: LNHDA and SQIVND (reference sequence). V lost 5 bases, J lost 1 base, and 11 bases lay in between. The CDR3 nucleotides are TGTGCCAGTAGTTCCTCCTCAGGGAACACCGGGGAGCTGTTTTTT. Protein: CASSSSSGNTGELFF. Together with reference TRBV19 and TRBJ2-2, the CDR3 gives the full variable domain: DGGITQSPKYLFRKEGQNVTLSCEQNLNHDAMYWYRQDPGQGLRLIYYSQIVNDFQKGDIAEGYSVSREKKESFPLTVTSAQKNPTAFYLCASSSSSGNTGELFFGEGSRLTVL.

The V call is TRBV11-2, the J call TRBJ1-1; 11 bases agree with TRBD1. Germline V gives CDR1 SGHAT, CDR2 FQNNGV. Trimming cost V 5 bases and J 6 bases; bases outside gene matches: 2. This CDR3 is built from 13 residues. The CDR3 here is CASSPGQGAEAFF. The CDR3 nucleotides are TGTGCCAGCAGCCCGGGACAGGGGGCTGAAGCTTTCTTT.

V usage is TRBV4-1 and J usage is TRBJ2-1; D is perhaps TRBD1 (6 bases). Deletions cut 4 bases from V and 2 bases from J, with 12 bases between. Germline values: CDR1 MGHRA, CDR2 YSYEKL. The CDR3 extends over 15 amino acids. CDR3 protein: CASSRGQGAYNEQFF. The CDR3 DNA reads TGCGCCAGCAGCCGGGGGCAGGGTGCCTACAATGAGCAGTTCTTC.

The V gene is TRBV4-3, the J gene TRBJ1-5; possible D gene TRBD1, 5 bases. This CDR3 has 13 amino acids. Germline V lookup: CDR1 LGHNA, CDR2 YSLEER. V lost 8 bases, J lost 6 bases, and 14 bases lay in between. The CDR3 DNA follows: TGCGCCAGCGGACGGGGGAGAGGTCAGCCCCAGCATTTT. This translates into CASGRGRGQPQHF.

This clone has only a few counts. V usage is TRBV7-8 and J usage is TRBJ2-3; possible D gene TRBD1, 5 bases. Germline assignment: CDR1 SGHVS and CDR2 FQNEAQ. The CDR3 runs 15 residues. With 1 base removed from V and 2 bases from J, the gap between germline ends came to 10 bases. CDR3 amino acids: CASSLVGHTTDTQYF. The CDR3 DNA reads as TGTGCCAGCAGCTTAGTTGGACACACCACAGATACGCAGTATTTT.